One and the same sample provided the 2 T cell receptor beta chains below, sequenced in a study of T cells after yellow fever vaccination. TCRdb processed the 5' RACE reads anew with MiXCR; each CDR3 protein has one entry. The sample includes about 32,000 distinct CDR3 sequences, over 9.5% of them seen just once. Sequenced material: PBMCs, either bulk or a sorted T-cell subset (CD4+, CD8+, memory, or dextramer-sorted; not recorded which), taken less than 18 days after the first yellow fever vaccination. The receptors originated from a man aged 18-30 years who received the YFV17D yellow fever vaccine.

As concerns this clonotype: Possible read error: a much larger clone is one base away. J is TRBJ1-6 and V is TRBV20-1; the D gene is possibly TRBD1 (5 bases). The CDR3 loop spans 15 amino acids. CDR1 DFQATT and CDR2 SNEGSKA come from the germline V gene (reference sequence). DNA for the CDR3: TGCAGTGCGCATACCGCAGGGTTCGGTAATTCACCCATCCACTTT. Translating it yields CSAHTAGFGNSPIHF.

This clonotype was counted many times. The chain uses TRBV10-3 and TRBJ2-3; 8 bases match TRBD2. Trimming took 6 bases from V and 7 from J; bases not matched to a gene: 12. Germline V CDR1 and CDR2: ENHRY, SYGVKD. The CDR3 totals 15 residues. The CDR3 nucleotides read TGTGCCATCAGCCGAGAGGGTAGCGGGGAGTATACGCAGTATTTT. It codes for CAISREGSGEYTQYF.